This T cell receptor beta chain was documented in a study of blood T cell repertoires in COVID-19. This CDR3 spans 13 amino acids. Germline V lookup: CDR1 LGHDT, CDR2 YNNKEL (reference sequence). V dropped 3 bases and J dropped 14 bases, with 17 bases sitting between them. Clones were read by immunoSEQ multiplex PCR, and TCRdb kept only the in-frame ones, dropping some. Of about 270,000 clones in the sample, roughly nine tenths are singletons; the top ten hold 3%. For recovered donors of Cohort 3, there were two negative PCRs, clearance, or symptom resolution. Sequenced sample: PBMCs or T cells enriched from blood (not recorded which). This sequence joins TRBV3-1 (or the pseudogene TRBV3-2) and TRBJ2-1; D is unresolved. The receptor was isolated from a woman between 50 and 59 years old who had recovered from COVID-19. DNA for the CDR3: TGTGCCAGCAGCCAGATACAGACGGTCAAAAAGTTCTTC. Amino acids: CASSQIQTVKKFF.